This note documents a single TCR beta chain sequence. Its specific antigen is unknown. No much larger clone exists at a distance of one base, and base qualities are not known. The germline V gene specifies SGHTA as CDR1 and FQGNSA as CDR2. From its cysteine to its phenylalanine, the CDR3 spans 17 amino acids. The CDR3 DNA has 51 bases and is translated from base 1. V gives up 3 bases and J gives up 1 base, and the segment between their germline ends measures 19 bases. The source of the sample is a study of shared clonotypes between healthy human individuals (dated by TCRdb to 2018 to 2021). At the level of the whole study: The cohort comprised two women and a few men aged 18 to 49 years. For each donor, CD4 naive and CD4 memory were each run on three plates, CD8 naive on two plates, and CD8 memory on one plate. To estimate repertoire size and how much clonotype sharing occurs between individuals, the study deeply sequenced the blood TCR repertoires of about five healthy adults. To increase sequencing depth and limit assay-specific biases, different laboratories used diverse techniques to prepare libraries and sequence TCR repertoires. Between about 0.94 and 8.9 billion PBMCs per donor were obtained by leukapheresis.

Broader findings and caveats from the paper: Rarefaction of sorted-subset datasets indicated incomplete sequencing despite the large sequencing depth. Across a few donors, around 5.4% of naive CD4, around 3.3% of naive CD8, approximately 2.5% of memory CD4, and about 0.4% of memory CD8 clonotypes were shared. Sampling was limited to blood, and TCR repertoires in tissue likely differ from TCR repertoires in blood. Pairwise subsampling indicated that sequencing depth was expected to affect the degree of clonotype sharing among donors. Larger estimated clonotype richness was generally found for naive subsets than for memory subsets. Because the study included only a small number of donors, the genetic and exposure-history diversity represented was limited. Compared with non-shared clonotypes, the clonotypes found in all four sorted-subset donors had higher generation probabilities.

CD8 naive samples were obtained by positive selection for CCR7 among CD45RO-negative cells, yielding a CD45RA+CCR7+ population from which TemRA cells were excluded. Healthy HIV-negative adults with no recently reported acute infections or vaccinations were included as donors. Every donor was a Caucasian adult living in Nashville, Tennessee, USA. Blood was collected by leukapheresis, and PBMCs were isolated by Ficoll-Histopaque density gradient centrifugation and then cryopreserved in liquid nitrogen vapor phase. Purity and quantity of every magnetically sorted T cell population were checked by analytical flow cytometry. Genomic DNA was isolated from each sorted fraction and quantified by UV absorbance on a Nanodrop 2000c. Using the deep immunoSEQ assay, multiplex PCR amplified TCR CDR3 regions from genomic DNA. Extracted genomic DNA from each cell subset was distributed evenly across all wells of several immunoSEQ 96-well plates, and each plate was treated as a replicate. For sorted subsets, around 0.2 ug genomic DNA, equal to tens of thousands of T cell genomes, was loaded into each replicate PCR. Purified libraries were measured with a Qubit 3.0 fluorometer, size-checked on a Bioanalyzer 2100, and measured again with the KAPA Library Quantification kit. Every immunoSEQ 96-well plate was sequenced on a dedicated single-read 150-cycle Illumina NextSeq 550 flow cell. The authors processed their data as follows. Because the immunoSEQ output held only junctional sequences and lacked quality scores, the filtering could not match the filtering applied to full-length reads. To assign V/J genes and CDR3, sequences were annotated against IMGT germline references using PyIR, a Python wrapper for IgBLAST v1.9. Reads were filtered out if the reads had weak V/J assignments (E-value above 1e-6), no CDR3, stop codons, out-of-frame junctions, or ambiguous translated residues. V3J clonotypes were defined as sequences sharing an identical inferred V gene, J gene, and CDR3 amino acid sequence. Percentage overlap between repertoires was computed as shared unique clonotypes divided by the size of the smaller repertoire. RTK rarefaction, the Chao1 estimator, and Recon v2.1 estimates of unobserved clonotypes were used to assess repertoire richness. Generation probabilities were computed with OLGA for all TCRbeta clonotypes obtained by the gDNA method from several donors. Here the immuneACCESS table is served through TCRdb, limited to in-frame sequences with V and J called. Missing clones are a known gap in these copies; in checked studies unresolved V genes cover under half, and the rest lacks a known reason. V and J calls and clone size are as listed in that table; D and trimming were resolved from the DNA. This sample comprises approximately 2,000,000 clones, 90% to 95% of them detected only once. The top ten clones comprise less than 2% of the sample.

Rearrangement joined TRBV7-2 to TRBJ2-7; too little of a D gene remains to name it. The receptor's source is a young man in good health. Some clones in this sample may be carry-over from other donors' samples. Sequencing was carried out using naive CD8+ T cells from PBMCs. Taken with the paper, the label for cell subset or site translates to: CD45RA+CCR7+. For the CDR3, the sequence is CASSFERVRPGSYEQYF. The bases are TGTGCCAGCAGCTTCGAACGGGTCCGCCCCGGGTCCTACGAGCAGTACTTC.